The 8 T cell receptor beta chains reported below all come from one sample, sequenced in a study of a mutant IDH1 vaccine in newly diagnosed glioma. Their target antigens are unknown. TCRdb's table, derived via immunoSEQ multiplex PCR, lists solely in-frame clones and lacks some. The sample contains about 40,000 clones, about nine tenths of which appear only once. Regarding time point: week 5, during vaccination. Vaccinated patients received 300 ug of mutant IDH1 20-mer peptide per dose, with topical imiquimod. The source material was PBMCs, sampled from a glioma patient whose treatment included an IDH1 peptide vaccine. Source of these receptors: a man aged 50 or older with glioma.

The chain recombines TRBV15 with TRBJ2-3, with 10 positions matching TRBD1. J lost 4 bases, V lost 0 bases, and 1 base had no gene match. The germline CDR1 and CDR2 sequences are LNHNV and YYDKDF (reference sequence). This CDR3 is built from 15 residues. DNA of the CDR3: TGTGCCACCAGCAGAGACGGACAGGGGGCAGATACGCAGTATTTT. As protein: CATSRDGQGADTQYF.

J is TRBJ2-7 and V is TRBV7-2; TRBD2 aligns across 7 bases. The CDR3 contains 14 residues. Losses at the gene ends were 2 bases for V and 2 bases for J; bases not matched to a gene: 3. Germline CDR1 SGHTA, CDR2 FQGNSA. DNA for the CDR3: TGTGCCAGCAGCTTATCGGGGGGAACCTACGAGCAGTACTTC. It codes for CASSLSGGTYEQYF.

The chain uses TRBV5-8 and TRBJ1-3; D not certain. V was pared by 2 bases and J by 0 bases, with 9 bases between. Germline V gives CDR1 SGHTS, CDR2 YDEGEE. This CDR3 region has 15 residues. The CDR3 DNA reads as TGTGCCAGCAGCTTAGACTATAGCTCTGGAAACACCATATATTTT. Its translation is CASSLDYSSGNTIYF.

V and J are TRBV29-1 and TRBJ2-5; D may be TRBD1 (6 bases). The tail of the sequence fits TRBJ2-7 better, so the J call may be wrong. CDR1 and CDR2 from the germline V gene are SQVTM and ANQGSEA. The CDR3 length is 12 residues. The CDR3 region has the DNA TGCAGCGTAAGGGGGTCTCACTACGAGCAGTACTTC. Its translation: CSVRGSHYEQYF.

V gene TRBV5-1 combines with J gene TRBJ1-5, with D possibly TRBD1 on 5 matching bases. Per the germline V gene, CDR1 is SGHRS and CDR2 is YFSETQ. The CDR3 is 13 residues long. Trimming pared 0 bases from V and 6 bases from J, leaving 7 bases between. CDR3 sequence: CASSLEGTQPQHF. The CDR3 region has the DNA TGCGCCAGCAGCTTGGAGGGGACTCAGCCCCAGCATTTT.

This clone has a handful of counts. This sequence joins TRBV19 and TRBJ1-5; no definite D call. CDR1 LNHDA and CDR2 SQIVND come from the germline V gene (reference sequence). Between the trimmed V and J ends, which lost 4 bases and 0 bases, there was a span of 13 bases. This CDR3 has 16 amino acids. The CDR3 region has the DNA TGTGCCAGTAGTACTCTTGATCGAAATAGCAATCAGCCCCAGCATTTT. Translating it yields CASSTLDRNSNQPQHF.

The rearrangement uses TRBV6-1 and TRBJ1-5, with 8 nucleotides matching TRBD1. Unmatched junction bases numbered 6, after V lost 5 bases and J lost 9 bases. The germline CDR1 and CDR2 sequences are MNHNS and SASEGT. CDR3 size: 13 residues. The CDR3, as DNA: TGTGCCAGCAGTTCGGACAGGGTGAGGCCCCAGCATTTT. Its translation: CASSSDRVRPQHF.

The V call is TRBV5-1, the J call TRBJ2-1, with 8 positions matching TRBD1. The V segment lost 4 bases and the J segment 0 bases; nucleotides outside the gene matches: 9. The CDR3 runs to 17 residues. CDR1 is SGHRS, CDR2 YFSETQ, per germline. CDR3 amino acids: CASSTGQGALSYNEQFF. CDR3 in DNA: TGCGCCAGCAGCACAGGACAGGGCGCCCTCTCCTACAATGAGCAGTTCTTC.